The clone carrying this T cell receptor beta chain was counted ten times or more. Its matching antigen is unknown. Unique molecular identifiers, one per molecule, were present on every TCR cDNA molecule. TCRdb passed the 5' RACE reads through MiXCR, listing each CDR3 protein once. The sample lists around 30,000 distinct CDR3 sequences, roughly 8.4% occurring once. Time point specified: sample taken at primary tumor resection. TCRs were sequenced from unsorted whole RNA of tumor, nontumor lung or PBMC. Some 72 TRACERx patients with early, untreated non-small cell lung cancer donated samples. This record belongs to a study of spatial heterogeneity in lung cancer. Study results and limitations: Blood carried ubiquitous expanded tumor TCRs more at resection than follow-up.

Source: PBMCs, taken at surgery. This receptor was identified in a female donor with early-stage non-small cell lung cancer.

CDR3 sequence: CASSTLTRSPAREQYF. Here the CDR3 DNA reads TGTGCCAGCAGCACCCTGACTAGATCCCCCGCCCGCGAGCAGTACTTC. The V and J genes are TRBV11-2 and TRBJ2-7, with a possible D match to TRBD2 (6 bases). Trimming left V 5 bases short and J 6 bases short, with 23 bases between. From germline, CDR1 is SGHAT and CDR2 FQNNGV. The CDR3 has 16 residues.